This entry features one T cell receptor (beta chain) sequence. The method was immunoSEQ multiplex PCR; TCRdb's version includes in-frame clones alone and lacks a portion of them. There are some 100,000 clones in the sample; about 91% occur only once, and around 1.8% lies in the top ten. This entry comes from a study of blood T cell repertoires in COVID-19. Study details: Whether acute or convalescent, the COVID-19 samples came from the United States, Italy and Spain.

The CDR3 totals 15 residues. The chain has TRBV12-2 and TRBJ1-5; the table's TRBD1 call for D was not verified on the DNA. TRBV12-2 corresponds to a pseudogene. This clonotype was obtained from a human donor with active COVID-19. The donor label of this sample is uncertain. Sequences were obtained from peripheral blood. This CDR3 reads CASRLVTGSNQPQHF. The DNA for the CDR3 is TGTGCAAGTCGCTTAGTGACAGGAAGCAATCAGCCCCAGCATTTT.